The sequence of this T cell receptor beta chain was determined in a study of OX40 agonist ivuxolimab in advanced cancers. Study-level information: Patient treatment consisted of intravenous ivuxolimab administration every 2 weeks at 0.01 to 10 mg/kg. Cancers in dose escalation were hepatocellular, melanoma, renal cell and head and neck. Study-level results: Fewer expanded clones were found on average in CD4+ than in CD8+ T cells.

Repertoires were generated with immunoSEQ multiplex PCR, while TCRdb's copy carries only in-frame clones and drops some. The sample has about 80,000 clones; almost 85% are singletons. Turning to this clone: The target antigen is unknown.

The input for sequencing was CD4+ or CD8+ T cells sorted from blood, taken in a trial of the OX40 agonist ivuxolimab. The clonotype was recovered from an adult with an advanced solid tumor such as melanoma, head and neck, liver or kidney cancer.

The DNA of the CDR3 is TGCGCCAGCAGCCAAGTTACGGGACAGGGCTACGAGCAGTACTTC. Protein sequence: CASSQVTGQGYEQYF. The genes are TRBV4-1 and TRBJ2-7, with 9 bases matching TRBD1. Trimming took 1 base from V and 3 from J; bases not matched to a gene: 4. CDR1 is MGHRA and CDR2 is YSYEKL in the germline V gene. The CDR3 spans 15 residues.